This TCR beta chain originates from a study of T cell repertoires in cytomegalovirus infection. The germline gives CDR1 MNHEY, CDR2 SVGAGI. The ends were cut back, 2 bases at V and 2 bases at J, with 9 bases in the middle. The CDR3 sequence is 14 residues long. One entry per CDR3 protein, called by TCRdb with MiXCR from the reads. The profile shows 650,000 to 900,000 distinct CDR3 sequences, approximately 30% of them singletons. This clonotype turned up a few times. What it recognizes is unknown. The TCR was taken from a human donor in good health (CMV status not recorded). Some clones in this sample may be carry-over from other donors' samples. This chain joins TRBV6-5 and TRBJ2-5; D is uncertain. The input for sequencing was cultured CD8+ T cells from PBMCs, taken from culture after CMV antigen stimulation. The CDR3 DNA sequence: TGTGCCAGCAGTTACGCCATAGAACAAGAGACCCAGTACTTC. It is translated as CASSYAIEQETQYF.